This T cell receptor (beta chain) was sequenced during a study of T cell responses to AZD1222 COVID-19 vaccine. Only in-frame clones appear in the TCRdb table, and some are missing; sequencing was by immunoSEQ multiplex PCR. This table holds under 200,000 clones, roughly nine tenths found once. The CDR3 is 14 residues long. Per germline, CDR1 MNHEY and CDR2 SVGEGT. The trim removed 6 bases at V and 8 bases at J, leaving 10 bases unmatched. This clone appeared a few times. Its antigen is unknown. Study-level points and caveats: Spike-wide vaccine-associated CD4 TCRs dominated at 160-218 and 743-854. The donors showed a predominance of white British ancestry and of females, with possible underestimation of clonal diversity.

The rearrangement links TRBV6-2 or TRBV6-3 to TRBJ1-2; 9 bases agree with TRBD1. The sequence was obtained from an adult who received the AZD1222 COVID-19 vaccine. The source material was peripheral blood, sampled 28 days after the second AZD1222 dose. This CDR3 is CASSPPGQGYGYTF. CDR3 nucleotides: TGTGCCAGCAGCCCGCCGGGACAGGGTTACGGCTACACCTTC.